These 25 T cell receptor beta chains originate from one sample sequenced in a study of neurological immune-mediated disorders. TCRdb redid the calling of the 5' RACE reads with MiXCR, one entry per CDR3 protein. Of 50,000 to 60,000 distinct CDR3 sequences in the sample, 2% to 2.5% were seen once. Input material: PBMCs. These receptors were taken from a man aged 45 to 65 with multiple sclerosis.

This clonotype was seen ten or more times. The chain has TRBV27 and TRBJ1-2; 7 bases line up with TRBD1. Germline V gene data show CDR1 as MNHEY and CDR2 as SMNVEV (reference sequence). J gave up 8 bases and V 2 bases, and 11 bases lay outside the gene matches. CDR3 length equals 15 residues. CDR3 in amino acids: CASSLGATGIYGYTF. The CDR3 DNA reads TGTGCCAGCAGTTTAGGCGCGACAGGGATATACGGCTACACCTTC.

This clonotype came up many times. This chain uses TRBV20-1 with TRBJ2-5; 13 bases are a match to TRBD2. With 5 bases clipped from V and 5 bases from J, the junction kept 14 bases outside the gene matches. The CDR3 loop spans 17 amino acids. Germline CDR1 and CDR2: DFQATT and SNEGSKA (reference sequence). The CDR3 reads CSAQSILAGGQGETQYF. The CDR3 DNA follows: TGCAGTGCTCAATCGATACTAGCGGGGGGGCAGGGGGAGACCCAGTACTTC.

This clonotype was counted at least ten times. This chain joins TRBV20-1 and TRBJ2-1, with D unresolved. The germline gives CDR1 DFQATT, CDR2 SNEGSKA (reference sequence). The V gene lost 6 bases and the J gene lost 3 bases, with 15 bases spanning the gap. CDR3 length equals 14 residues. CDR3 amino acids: CSAPPGHLYNEQFF. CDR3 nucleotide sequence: TGCAGTGCCCCCCCCGGGCACCTCTACAATGAGCAGTTCTTC.

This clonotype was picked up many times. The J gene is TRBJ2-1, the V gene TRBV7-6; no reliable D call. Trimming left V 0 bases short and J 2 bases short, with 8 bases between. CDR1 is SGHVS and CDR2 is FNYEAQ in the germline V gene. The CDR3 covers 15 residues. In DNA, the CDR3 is TGTGCCAGCAGCTTAGCAGTCGGTGCCTACAATGAGCAGTTCTTC. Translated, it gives CASSLAVGAYNEQFF.

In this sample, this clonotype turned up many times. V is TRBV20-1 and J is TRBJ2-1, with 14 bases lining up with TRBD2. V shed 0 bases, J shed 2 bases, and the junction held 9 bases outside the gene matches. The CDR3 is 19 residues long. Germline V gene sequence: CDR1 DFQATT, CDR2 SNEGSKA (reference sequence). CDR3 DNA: TGCAGTGCTAGAGACCGACTAGCGGGGGGGCCCGGGGCCTACAATGAGCAGTTCTTC. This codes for CSARDRLAGGPGAYNEQFF.

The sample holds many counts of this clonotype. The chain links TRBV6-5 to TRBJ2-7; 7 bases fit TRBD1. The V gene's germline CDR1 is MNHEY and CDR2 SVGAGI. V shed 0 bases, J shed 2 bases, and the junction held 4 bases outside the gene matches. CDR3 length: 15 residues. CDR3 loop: CASSYSRDRTYEQYF. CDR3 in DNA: TGTGCCAGCAGTTACTCGAGGGACAGAACCTACGAGCAGTACTTC.

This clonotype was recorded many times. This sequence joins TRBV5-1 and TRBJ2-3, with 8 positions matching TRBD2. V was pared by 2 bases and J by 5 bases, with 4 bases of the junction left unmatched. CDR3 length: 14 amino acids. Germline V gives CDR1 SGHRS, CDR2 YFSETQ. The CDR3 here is CASSLSGGGDTQYF. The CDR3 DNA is TGCGCCAGCAGCTTAAGCGGGGGAGGAGATACGCAGTATTTT.

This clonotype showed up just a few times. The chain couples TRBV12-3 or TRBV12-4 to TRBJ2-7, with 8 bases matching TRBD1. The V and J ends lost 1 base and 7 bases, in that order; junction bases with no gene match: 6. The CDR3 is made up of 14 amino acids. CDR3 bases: TGTGCCAGCAGTTTAGTCCAGGGGGCCAAAGAGCAGTACTTC. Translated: CASSLVQGAKEQYF.

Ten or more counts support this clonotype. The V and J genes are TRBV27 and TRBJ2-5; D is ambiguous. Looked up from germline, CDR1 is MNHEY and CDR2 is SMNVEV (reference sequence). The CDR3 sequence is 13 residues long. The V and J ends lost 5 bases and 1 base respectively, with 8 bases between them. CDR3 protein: CASSPNFQETQYF. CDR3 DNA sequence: TGTGCCAGCAGTCCGAATTTCCAAGAGACCCAGTACTTC.

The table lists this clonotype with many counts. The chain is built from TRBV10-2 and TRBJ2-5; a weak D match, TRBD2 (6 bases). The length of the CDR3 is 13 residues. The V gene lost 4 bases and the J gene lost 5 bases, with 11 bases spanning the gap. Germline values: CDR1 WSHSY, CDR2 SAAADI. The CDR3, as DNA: TGCGCCAGCAGTGTACGGGGGAAGGAGACCCAGTACTTC. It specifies CASSVRGKETQYF.

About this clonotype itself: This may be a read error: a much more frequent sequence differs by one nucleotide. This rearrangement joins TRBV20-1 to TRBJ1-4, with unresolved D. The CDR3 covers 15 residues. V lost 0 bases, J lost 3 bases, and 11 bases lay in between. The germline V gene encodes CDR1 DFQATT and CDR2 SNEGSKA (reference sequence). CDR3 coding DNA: TGCAGTGCTAGAGATCACGCTAGGGCTAATGAAAAACTGTTTTTT. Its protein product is CSARDHARANEKLFF.

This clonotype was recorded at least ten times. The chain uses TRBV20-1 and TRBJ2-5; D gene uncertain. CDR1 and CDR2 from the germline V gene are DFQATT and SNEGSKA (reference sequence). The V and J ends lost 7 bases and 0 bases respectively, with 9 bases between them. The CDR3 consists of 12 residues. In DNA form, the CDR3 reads TGCAGTGTCCCAAGGTACCAAGAGACCCAGTACTTC. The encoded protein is CSVPRYQETQYF.

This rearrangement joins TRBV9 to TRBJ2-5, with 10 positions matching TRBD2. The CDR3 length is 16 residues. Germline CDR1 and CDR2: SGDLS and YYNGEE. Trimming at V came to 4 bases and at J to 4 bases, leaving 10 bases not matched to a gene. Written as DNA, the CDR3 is TGTGCCAGCAGCCCCTCACTGGCTAGCGGGGGAGAGACCCAGTACTTC. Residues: CASSPSLASGGETQYF. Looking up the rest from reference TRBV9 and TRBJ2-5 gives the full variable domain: DSGVTQTPKHLITATGQRVTLRCSPRSGDLSVYWYQQSLDQGLQFLIQYYNGEERAKGNILERFSAQQFPDLHSELNLSSLELGDSALYFCASSPSLASGGETQYFGPGTRLLVL.

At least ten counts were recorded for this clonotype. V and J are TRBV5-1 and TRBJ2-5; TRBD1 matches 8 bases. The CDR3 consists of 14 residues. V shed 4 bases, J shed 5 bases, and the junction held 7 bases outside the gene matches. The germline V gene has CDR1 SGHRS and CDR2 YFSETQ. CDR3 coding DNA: TGCGCCAGCAGCCCGACAGGGGTTCCGGAGACCCAGTACTTC. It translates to CASSPTGVPETQYF. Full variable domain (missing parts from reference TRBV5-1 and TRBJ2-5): KAGVTQTPRYLIKTRGQQVTLSCSPISGHRSVSWYQQTPGQGLQFLFEYFSETQRNKGNFPGRFSGRQFSNSRSEMNVSTLELGDSALYLCASSPTGVPETQYFGPGTRLLVL.

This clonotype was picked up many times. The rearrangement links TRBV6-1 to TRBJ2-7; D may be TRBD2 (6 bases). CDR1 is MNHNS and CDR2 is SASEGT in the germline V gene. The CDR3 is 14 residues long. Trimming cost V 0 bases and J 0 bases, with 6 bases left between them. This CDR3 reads CASSEAGSSYEQYF. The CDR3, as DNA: TGTGCCAGCAGTGAAGCCGGGAGCTCCTACGAGCAGTACTTC.

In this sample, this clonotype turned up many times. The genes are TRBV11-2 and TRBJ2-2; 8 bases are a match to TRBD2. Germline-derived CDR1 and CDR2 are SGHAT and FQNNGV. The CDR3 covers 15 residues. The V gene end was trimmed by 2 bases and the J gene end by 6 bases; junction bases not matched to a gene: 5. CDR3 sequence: CASSLPAGAPGELFF. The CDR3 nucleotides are TGTGCCAGCAGCTTACCAGCGGGGGCGCCCGGGGAGCTGTTTTTT.

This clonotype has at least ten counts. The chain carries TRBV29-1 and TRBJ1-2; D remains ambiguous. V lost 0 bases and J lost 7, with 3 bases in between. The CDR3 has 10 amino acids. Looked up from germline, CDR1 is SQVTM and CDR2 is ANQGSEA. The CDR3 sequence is CSVEDSGYTF. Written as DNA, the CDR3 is TGCAGCGTTGAAGACAGTGGCTACACCTTC. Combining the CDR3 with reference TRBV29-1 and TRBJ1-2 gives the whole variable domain SAVISQKPSRDICQRGTSLTIQCQVDSQVTMMFWYRQQPGQSLTLIATANQGSEATYESGFVIDKFPISRPNLTFSTLTVSNMSPEDSSIYLCSVEDSGYTFGSGTRLTVV.

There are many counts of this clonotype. As DNA, the CDR3 is TGTGCCAGTTTCGAAGGGACAGGGGGCGATCAGCCCCAGCATTTT. Translation gives CASFEGTGGDQPQHF. The chain has TRBV19 and TRBJ1-5; 12 nucleotides align to TRBD1. CDR1 and CDR2 (germline): LNHDA, SQIVND (reference sequence). This CDR3 contains 15 residues. V trimming: 8 bases; J trimming: 5 bases; junction bases outside the gene matches: 7.

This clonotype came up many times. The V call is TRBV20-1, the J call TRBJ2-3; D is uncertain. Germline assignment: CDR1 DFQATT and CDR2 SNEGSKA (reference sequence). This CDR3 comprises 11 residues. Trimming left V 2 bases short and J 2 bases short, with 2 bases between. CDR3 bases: TGCAGTGCTAGAAACACAGATACGCAGTATTTT. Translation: CSARNTDTQYF.

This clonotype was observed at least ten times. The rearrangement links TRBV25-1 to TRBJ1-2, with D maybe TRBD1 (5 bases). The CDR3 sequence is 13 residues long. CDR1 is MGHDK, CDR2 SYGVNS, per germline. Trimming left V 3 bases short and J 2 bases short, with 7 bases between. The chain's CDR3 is CASSDEGNYGYTF. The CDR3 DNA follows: TGTGCCAGCAGTGATGAGGGGAACTATGGCTACACCTTC.

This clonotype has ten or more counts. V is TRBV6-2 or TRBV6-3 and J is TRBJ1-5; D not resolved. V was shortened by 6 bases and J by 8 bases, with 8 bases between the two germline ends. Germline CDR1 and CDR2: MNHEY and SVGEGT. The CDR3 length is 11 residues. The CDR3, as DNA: TGTGCCAGCAGGTACCAAAAGCCCCAGCATTTT. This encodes CASRYQKPQHF.

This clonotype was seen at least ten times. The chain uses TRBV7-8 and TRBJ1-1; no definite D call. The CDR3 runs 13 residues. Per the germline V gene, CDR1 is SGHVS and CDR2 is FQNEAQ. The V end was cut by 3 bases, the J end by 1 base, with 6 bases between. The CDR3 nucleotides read TGTGCCAGCAGCTTCACAAGGAACACTGAAGCTTTCTTT. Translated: CASSFTRNTEAFF.

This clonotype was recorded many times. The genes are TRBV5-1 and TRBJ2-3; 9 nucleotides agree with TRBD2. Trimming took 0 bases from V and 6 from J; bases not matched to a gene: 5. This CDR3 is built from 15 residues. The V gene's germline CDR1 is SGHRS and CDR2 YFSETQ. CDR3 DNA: TGCGCCAGCAGCTTGGTTTTAGCGGGGGCGGATACGCAGTATTTT. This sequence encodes CASSLVLAGADTQYF.

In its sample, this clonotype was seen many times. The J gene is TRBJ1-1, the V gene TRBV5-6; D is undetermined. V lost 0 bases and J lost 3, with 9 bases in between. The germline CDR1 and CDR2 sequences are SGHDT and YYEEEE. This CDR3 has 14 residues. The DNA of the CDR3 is TGTGCCAGCAGCTTGGCGACACCTCACACTGAAGCTTTCTTT. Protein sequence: CASSLATPHTEAFF.

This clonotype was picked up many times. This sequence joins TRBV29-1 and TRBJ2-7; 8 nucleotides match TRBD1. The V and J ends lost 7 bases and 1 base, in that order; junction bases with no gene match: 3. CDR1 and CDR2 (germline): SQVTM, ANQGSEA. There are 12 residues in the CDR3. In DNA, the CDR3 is TGCAGCGCCGGGACAGGATCCTACGAGCAGTACTTC. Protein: CSAGTGSYEQYF.